These 5 T cell receptor beta chains share one sample of origin, sequenced in a study of blood T cell repertoires in COVID-19. Sequencing used immunoSEQ multiplex PCR; TCRdb keeps in-frame clones, though not all of them. In the table there are over 200,000 clones, over 75% of which are singletons. Sequenced input: PBMCs or T cells enriched from blood (not recorded which). These receptors were collected from a man aged 40-49 years who had recovered from COVID-19.

This clone was recorded a few times. The chain has TRBV10-3 and TRBJ2-7; TRBD2 matches 9 bases. From germline, CDR1 is ENHRY and CDR2 SYGVKD. V lost 6 bases to trimming and J lost 2 bases; unmatched junction nucleotides: 5. This CDR3 region has 14 residues. The CDR3, as DNA: TGTGCCATCAGCGAGGCTAGCGGGGCCTACGAGCAGTACTTC. Amino acids: CAISEASGAYEQYF.

The V gene is TRBV9, the J gene TRBJ2-2; D might be TRBD1 (5 bases). Germline-derived CDR1 and CDR2 are SGDLS and YYNGEE. The CDR3 has 15 amino acids. V was clipped by 0 bases and J by 1 base, with 7 bases between them. The DNA for the CDR3 is TGTGCCAGCAGCGTAGTCGACAGGAACACCGGGGAGCTGTTTTTT. Residues: CASSVVDRNTGELFF.

The rearrangement links TRBV19 to TRBJ1-5, with D unclear. CDR1 and CDR2 from the germline V gene are LNHDA and SQIVND (reference sequence). V lost 9 bases to trimming and J lost 7 bases, with 7 bases between them. The CDR3 contains 10 residues. CDR3 nucleotides: TGTGCCAGCGGTGCACAGCCCCAGCATTTT. Protein product: CASGAQPQHF.

CDR3 nucleotides: TGTGCCAGCAGGAGGGGGACTAGCGGCTACGAGCAGTACTTC. Translation gives CASRRGTSGYEQYF. This chain connects TRBV6-6 to TRBJ2-7; 11 bases match TRBD2. Germline assignment: CDR1 MNHNY and CDR2 SVGAGI (reference sequence). J was trimmed by 3 bases and V by 6 bases; bases with no gene match: 4. The CDR3 covers 14 residues.

This chain links TRBV9 with TRBJ1-2; the match to TRBD1 covers 10 bases. The CDR3 sequence is 14 residues long. V lost 0 bases and J lost 7; bases outside the gene matches: 3. CDR1 and CDR2 from the germline V gene are SGDLS and YYNGEE. The CDR3: CASSVAGTGVGYTF. In DNA, the CDR3 is TGTGCCAGCAGCGTAGCTGGGACAGGGGTTGGCTACACCTTC. Full variable domain (remainder filled in from reference TRBV9 and TRBJ1-2): DSGVTQTPKHLITATGQRVTLRCSPRSGDLSVYWYQQSLDQGLQFLIQYYNGEERAKGNILERFSAQQFPDLHSELNLSSLELGDSALYFCASSVAGTGVGYTFGSGTRLTVV.